The next 14 T cell receptor beta chains were all read from a single sample in a study of high-grade serous ovarian cancer treatment subgroups (dated by TCRdb to about 2021). The library came from the immunoSEQ multiplex PCR assay. TCRdb's version of the immuneACCESS table is confined to in-frame rearrangements and falls short of the full clone set. An unresolved V gene accounts for under half of the shortfall where checked; the remainder is of unknown origin. Within this sample are about 16,000 clones, with around 73% of them counted one time only. More than 3.5% of the sample lies in the top ten. The tumor samples were collected prior to definitive surgery or chemotherapy. The specimen was tumor tissue. The source of these receptors is a human donor with high-grade serous ovarian cancer.

This chain links TRBV2 with TRBJ1-1; D gene ambiguous. CDR1 is SNHLY and CDR2 is FYNNEI in the germline V gene. The CDR3 extends over 13 amino acids. V lost 6 bases to trimming and J lost 1 base, with 9 bases between them. The CDR3 loop is CASSRNSNTEAFF. The CDR3 DNA is TGTGCCAGCAGCCGCAATTCGAACACTGAAGCTTTCTTT.

This chain uses TRBV19 with TRBJ1-2; 7 nucleotides align to TRBD1. Germline V gene sequence: CDR1 LNHDA, CDR2 SQIVND (reference sequence). CDR3 length: 16 residues. V dropped 8 bases and J dropped 2; count of bases not matched to a gene: 14. The CDR3 loop is CASRPKPGQRNYGYTF. CDR3 sequence (DNA): TGTGCCAGTCGACCAAAACCGGGACAGAGGAACTATGGCTACACCTTC.

The sample holds a few counts of this clone. The gene calls are TRBV7-2 and TRBJ1-5; the D is unclear. The CDR3 is made up of 12 amino acids. From germline, CDR1 is SGHTA and CDR2 FQGNSA. V was pared by 1 base and J by 8 bases, with 6 bases between. The CDR3, as DNA: TGTGCCAGCAGCTTAGTTTGGGAGCCCCAGCATTTT. It is translated as CASSLVWEPQHF.

The chain recombines TRBV7-2 with TRBJ2-7; D is unresolved. Per the germline V gene, CDR1 is SGHTA and CDR2 is FQGNSA. V dropped 1 base and J dropped 6 bases, with 13 bases sitting between them. This CDR3 contains 14 residues. CDR3 amino acids: CASSLELVSAEQYF. As DNA, the CDR3 is TGTGCCAGCAGCTTAGAGTTAGTTTCGGCCGAGCAGTACTTC.

This clone was seen a few times. This chain connects TRBV9 to TRBJ2-7; D gene ambiguous. Deletions cut 1 base from V and 6 bases from J, with 23 bases between. The CDR3 totals 17 residues. Germline CDR1 SGDLS, CDR2 YYNGEE. CDR3 region: CASSVSSQIVARSEQYF. Here the CDR3 DNA reads TGTGCCAGCAGCGTATCGTCCCAGATCGTGGCCCGAAGCGAGCAGTACTTC.

The chain couples TRBV6-1 to TRBJ1-2; D gene unclear. Germline V gene sequence: CDR1 MNHNS, CDR2 SASEGT. V shed 2 bases and J shed 4 bases, with 14 bases lying between them. This CDR3 has 15 amino acids. CDR3 nucleotide sequence: TGTGCCAGCAGTGAATCCTCGGGCAGGCTCTATGGCTACACCTTC. As protein: CASSESSGRLYGYTF.

There are a few counts of this clone. CDR3 coding DNA: TGTGCCAGCAGCCTCGGACAGGGTAATCAGCCCCAGCATTTT. Translation: CASSLGQGNQPQHF. This chain joins TRBV7-2 and TRBJ1-5, with TRBD1 matching 8 bases. The germline V gene has CDR1 SGHTA and CDR2 FQGNSA. V lost 5 bases to trimming and J lost 4 bases; unmatched junction nucleotides: 4. This CDR3 is built from 14 residues.

This clone has only one observation. This rearrangement joins TRBV7-2 to TRBJ1-5; D not resolved. In germline, CDR1 is SGHTA, CDR2 FQGNSA. This CDR3 spans 15 amino acids. Trimming pared 5 bases from V and 1 base from J, leaving 12 bases between. CDR3 sequence: CASSDGGRSNQPQHF. The CDR3 DNA is TGTGCCAGCAGCGATGGCGGACGGAGCAATCAGCCCCAGCATTTT.

V and J are TRBV2 and TRBJ2-2, with TRBD2 identical over 9 bases. The CDR3 sequence is 15 residues long. The J segment lost 3 bases and the V segment lost 4 bases, leaving 3 bases of the junction unmatched. Germline CDR1 and CDR2: SNHLY and FYNNEI. The DNA for the CDR3 is TGTGCCAGCAGTGGTTCTAGCGGGGACACCGGGGAGCTGTTTTTT. It encodes CASSGSSGDTGELFF.

The V call is TRBV6-4, the J call TRBJ1-4, with D tentatively TRBD1 (6 bases). Germline assignment: CDR1 MRHNA and CDR2 SNTAGT. CDR3 size: 15 residues. The V gene lost 7 bases and the J gene lost 5 bases, with 17 bases spanning the gap. The CDR3 region is CASTLMGGSNEKLFF. CDR3 sequence (DNA): TGTGCCAGCACTCTCATGGGGGGCAGCAATGAAAAACTGTTTTTT.

The J gene is TRBJ2-3, the V gene TRBV10-3; TRBD2 might be the D (7 bases). V lost 2 bases and J lost 6, with 15 bases in between. Germline values: CDR1 ENHRY, CDR2 SYGVKD. The CDR3 sequence is 15 residues long. The CDR3 DNA is TGTGCCATCAGTGAGCCGGGGGGCCGAGGGGATACGCAGTATTTT. This translates into CAISEPGGRGDTQYF.

The chain uses TRBV21-1 and TRBJ2-7. TRBV21-1 is tagged as a pseudogene. This CDR3 is 14 amino acids long. CDR3 loop: CASSERTSDYEQYF. CDR3 DNA sequence: TGTGCCAGCAGCGAAAGGACCTCCGACTACGAGCAGTACTTC.

The V gene is TRBV7-2, the J gene TRBJ2-3, with 11 bases lining up with TRBD2. V shed 5 bases, J shed 8 bases, and the junction held 9 bases outside the gene matches. Germline lookup yields CDR1 SGHTA and CDR2 FQGNSA. The CDR3 runs to 15 residues. CDR3 bases: TGTGCCAGCAGCCGACTAGCGGGGAGGGACGGTACGCAGTATTTT. Translated: CASSRLAGRDGTQYF.

The rearrangement joins TRBV7-6 to TRBJ2-5; perhaps D is TRBD1 or TRBD2 (5 bases each). The V end was cut by 5 bases, the J end by 5 bases, with 21 bases between. Germline V CDR1 and CDR2: SGHVS, FNYEAQ. The CDR3 consists of 16 residues. The CDR3: CASSPHSGAGSETQYF. The CDR3 nucleotides read TGTGCCAGCAGCCCACACTCCGGGGCAGGGAGCGAGACCCAGTACTTC.